Below, 15 T cell receptor beta chains from the same sample are listed, as sequenced in a study of early T cells in non-severe SARS-CoV-2 infection. TCRdb used MiXCR to reprocess the 5' RACE reads, holding one entry per CDR3 protein. The table has around 26,000 distinct CDR3 sequences, approximately 4.4% seen once. Sequencing used whole blood. The receptors come from an adult who was a healthcare worker with PCR-confirmed SARS-CoV-2 infection or an uninfected control (not recorded which).

The genes are TRBV24-1 and TRBJ2-1, with D perhaps given as TRBD1 or TRBD2 (5 bases each). The V and J ends lost 9 bases and 2 bases respectively, with 10 bases between them. Germline V gives CDR1 KGHDR, CDR2 SFDVKD. The CDR3 has 13 residues. CDR3 in DNA: TGTGCCACCGGGGGTTGGCCCTACAATGAGCAGTTCTTC. Amino acid sequence: CATGGWPYNEQFF.

This clonotype was seen many times. The V gene is TRBV6-5, the J gene TRBJ1-6, with D possibly TRBD1 on 5 matching bases. Trimming removed 0 bases at V and 8 bases at J, with 14 bases between. This CDR3 contains 16 residues. Per germline, CDR1 MNHEY and CDR2 SVGAGI. The CDR3 DNA is TGTGCCAGCAGTTACTCGAAGGGGAAGATGGATTCACCCCTCCACTTT. Its protein is CASSYSKGKMDSPLHF.

This clonotype was observed many times. V gene TRBV5-1 combines with J gene TRBJ1-4; D perhaps matches TRBD1 (6 bases). The germline CDR1 and CDR2 sequences are SGHRS and YFSETQ. CDR3 length: 15 residues. The V end was cut by 3 bases, the J end by 7 bases, with 16 bases between. CDR3 sequence reads: CASSSNSGTTEKLFF. CDR3 nucleotides: TGCGCCAGCAGCTCCAATTCCGGGACAACTGAAAAACTGTTTTTT.

This clonotype was counted only a few times. The chain uses TRBV5-1 and TRBJ1-1; D possibly corresponds to TRBD1 (5 bases). The CDR3 runs to 15 residues. The V end lost 4 bases, the J end lost 5 bases, and 18 bases lay between the germline ends. The V gene's germline CDR1 is SGHRS and CDR2 YFSETQ. CDR3 residues: CASSRPTGVVTEAFF. The CDR3 DNA follows: TGCGCCAGCAGCCGTCCCACGGGGGTGGTTACTGAAGCTTTCTTT.

There are many counts of this clonotype. This sequence joins TRBV11-2 and TRBJ2-1; 7 nucleotides match TRBD2. J lost 1 base, V lost 3 bases, and 3 bases had no gene match. Germline V gives CDR1 SGHAT, CDR2 FQNNGV. The CDR3 totals 15 residues. The CDR3 is CASSFSSGSYNEQFF. The CDR3 coding sequence is TGTGCCAGCAGCTTCTCTAGCGGATCCTACAATGAGCAGTTCTTC.

This clonotype has a count of ten or more. This rearrangement joins TRBV7-6 to TRBJ2-2, with 12 bases lining up with TRBD2. Germline CDR1 SGHVS, CDR2 FNYEAQ. The V and J ends lost 5 bases and 6 bases, in that order; junction bases with no gene match: 7. CDR3 length: 16 residues. The CDR3 sequence is CASSATLAGGPGELFF. CDR3 DNA: TGTGCCAGCAGCGCCACCCTAGCGGGGGGGCCCGGGGAGCTGTTTTTT.

This chain joins TRBV4-2 and TRBJ2-3; the match to TRBD2 covers 7 bases. The trim removed 0 bases at V and 3 bases at J, leaving 3 bases unmatched. This CDR3 comprises 15 residues. CDR1 is LGHNA, CDR2 YNFKEQ, per germline. The CDR3 sequence: CASSQDLAATDTQYF. CDR3 coding DNA: TGTGCCAGCAGCCAAGATCTAGCGGCGACAGATACGCAGTATTTT.

There are many counts of this clonotype. V gene TRBV11-2 combines with J gene TRBJ2-3; 9 bases fit TRBD2. The CDR3 spans 15 residues. CDR1 and CDR2 from the germline V gene are SGHAT and FQNNGV. J gave up 0 bases and V 5 bases, and 3 bases lay outside the gene matches. The CDR3 nucleotides read TGTGCCAGCAGCCCCACTAGCGGGAGCACAGATACGCAGTATTTT. Encoded protein: CASSPTSGSTDTQYF.

The chain uses TRBV28 and TRBJ2-1, with D unclear. The CDR3 is made up of 11 amino acids. V lost 11 bases to trimming and J lost 5 bases, with 10 bases between them. Germline V lookup: CDR1 MDHEN, CDR2 SYDVKM. CDR3 DNA sequence: TGTGCCGCCCCCAAAAACAATGAGCAGTTCTTC. Translation: CAAPKNNEQFF.

The V gene is TRBV14, the J gene TRBJ1-2; 7 bases agree with TRBD1. Germline V lookup: CDR1 SGHDN, CDR2 FVKESK. This CDR3 has 13 amino acids. Trimming removed 2 bases from V and 3 bases from J; junction bases left unmatched: 0. The DNA of the CDR3 is TGTGCCAGCAGCCAACAGGGGGACTATGGCTACACCTTC. Its protein product is CASSQQGDYGYTF.

This clonotype was seen ten or more times. V is TRBV30 and J is TRBJ1-6; 9 bases are shared with TRBD1. V lost 2 bases, J lost 5 bases, and 13 bases stayed unmatched. Germline CDR1 GTSNPN, CDR2 SVGIG (reference sequence). This CDR3 contains 18 residues. The CDR3 here is CAWSPGQGKEGHNSPLHF. CDR3 nucleotide sequence: TGTGCCTGGAGTCCCGGACAGGGGAAGGAAGGGCATAATTCACCCCTCCACTTT.

V usage is TRBV4-1 and J usage is TRBJ2-7; the match to TRBD1 covers 7 bases. The CDR3 contains 15 residues. CDR1 is MGHRA and CDR2 is YSYEKL in the germline V gene. Trimming took 4 bases from V and 4 from J; bases not matched to a gene: 10. CDR3 nucleotides: TGCGCCAGCAGCCGCTCGTACAGGGGTGGATACGAGCAGTACTTC. Its protein is CASSRSYRGGYEQYF.

This clonotype was observed a few times. This chain uses TRBV5-1 with TRBJ2-7; D is uncertain. Trimming cost V 0 bases and J 2 bases, with 9 bases left between them. The CDR3 sequence is 14 residues long. Germline V lookup: CDR1 SGHRS, CDR2 YFSETQ. CDR3 amino acids: CASSLGSLPYEQYF. CDR3 DNA: TGCGCCAGCAGCTTGGGAAGTTTGCCCTACGAGCAGTACTTC.

This clonotype was found many times. This CDR3 is CASSLEAGDSNQPQHF. The CDR3 bases are TGTGCCAGCAGCTTAGAGGCGGGAGATAGCAATCAGCCCCAGCATTTT. This sequence joins TRBV7-2 and TRBJ1-5; D is unclear. This CDR3 spans 16 amino acids. CDR1 and CDR2 from the germline V gene are SGHTA and FQGNSA. V lost 1 base to trimming and J lost 0 bases, with 10 bases between them.

This clonotype is labeled medium-sized. J is TRBJ1-5 and V is TRBV2; D ambiguous. CDR3 size: 14 residues. Germline V gene lookup returns CDR1 SNHLY and CDR2 FYNNEI. V lost 2 bases and J 4 bases, leaving 9 bases between the germline ends. Written as DNA, the CDR3 is TGTGCCAGCAGTGAACCAGGCGGGAATCAGCCCCAGCATTTT. This sequence encodes CASSEPGGNQPQHF.